This passage covers 7 T cell receptor beta chains from one sample sequenced in a study of blood T cell repertoires in COVID-19. Using immunoSEQ multiplex PCR, the repertoire was profiled, and TCRdb retains in-frame clones only, with some absent. The sample yields some 200,000 clones, 87% seen once. The sequenced sample consisted of PBMCs or T cells enriched from blood (not recorded which). The receptor set was obtained from a woman in her thirties who had recovered from COVID-19.

J is TRBJ1-6 and V is TRBV19; 9 bases are a match to TRBD1. The CDR3 covers 17 residues. V shed 3 bases and J 9 bases; nucleotides not matched to a gene: 12. Per the germline V gene, CDR1 is LNHDA and CDR2 is SQIVND (reference sequence). The CDR3 reads CASSIRQNRGQRSPLHF. CDR3 nucleotide sequence: TGTGCCAGTAGTATCCGCCAAAACAGGGGGCAGCGTTCACCCCTCCACTTT.

The CDR3 sequence: CATSRRGTSAYNEQFF. CDR3 coding DNA: TGTGCCACCAGCAGACGAGGGACTAGCGCATACAATGAGCAGTTCTTC. The V call is TRBV15, the J call TRBJ2-1; TRBD2 agrees at 10 bases. This CDR3 spans 16 amino acids. V lost 2 bases, J lost 4 bases, and 5 bases stayed unmatched. In germline, CDR1 is LNHNV, CDR2 YYDKDF (reference sequence).

The V gene is TRBV5-4, the J gene TRBJ1-6; 8 nucleotides line up with TRBD1. This CDR3 has 16 amino acids. V lost 0 bases, J lost 10 bases, and 9 bases stayed unmatched. Germline V gene sequence: CDR1 SGHNT, CDR2 YYREEE (reference sequence). The CDR3 bases are TGTGCCAGCAGCTTGGGGACAGGGATGGGCAGCTCACCCCTCCACTTT. Its protein is CASSLGTGMGSSPLHF.

The chain couples TRBV15 to TRBJ1-5; 7 nucleotides match TRBD1. CDR1 LNHNV and CDR2 YYDKDF come from the germline V gene (reference sequence). V was pared by 0 bases and J by 4 bases, with 3 bases of the junction left unmatched. The CDR3 contains 15 residues. The CDR3 DNA sequence: TGTGCCACCAGCAGAGACCACAGGGGAAATCAGCCCCAGCATTTT. Protein sequence: CATSRDHRGNQPQHF.

This chain connects TRBV3-1 (or the pseudogene TRBV3-2) to TRBJ1-2, with 7 bases matching TRBD1. With V trimmed by 4 bases and J by 2 bases, 4 bases remained unmatched. The CDR3 length is 14 residues. Germline assignment: CDR1 LGHDT and CDR2 YNNKEL (reference sequence). This CDR3 reads CASSPLGQNYGYTF. The CDR3 DNA reads TGTGCCAGCAGCCCCCTGGGACAGAACTATGGCTACACCTTC.

The chain employs TRBV14 and TRBJ2-2; D gene unclear. CDR1 SGHDN and CDR2 FVKESK come from the germline V gene. Trimming stripped 2 bases from V and 6 bases from J, with 16 bases between. This CDR3 has 16 amino acids. The CDR3 here is CASSQSIYSTAGELFF. The DNA of the CDR3 is TGTGCCAGCAGCCAATCCATTTACTCCACAGCCGGGGAGCTGTTTTTT.

This chain joins TRBV4-1 and TRBJ2-5; 7 positions agree with TRBD1. The germline CDR1 and CDR2 sequences are MGHRA and YSYEKL. The CDR3 has 17 amino acids. After removal of 0 bases from V and 2 bases from J, the junction contained 9 bases not matched to a gene. The CDR3 bases are TGCGCCAGCAGCCAAGATCGTGGACAGGCAATTCAAGAGACCCAGTACTTC. Its translation is CASSQDRGQAIQETQYF.